A selection of T cell receptor beta chains follows, all from one sample in a study of tumor-infiltrating lymphocytes in primary liver carcinoma. TCRdb analysed the multiplex PCR reads with MiXCR anew, one entry per CDR3 protein. The sample lists around 100,000 distinct CDR3 sequences; 55% to 70% were seen once. The sample comprised liver tumor tissue from sampling region 5. The receptors come from a woman in her sixties with primary liver carcinoma and hepatitis B virus infection. Each CDR3 is given with its conserved first and last residue. D genes are given only for firm matches. Clone size appears in some rows only: once, few, many, or a class for an expanded clone.

>-|-|TRBJ2-3|TRBV4-1
CASSQRLATYTQYF
TGCGCAAGCAGCCAAAGGTTGGCCACATATACGCAGTATTTT
>-|once|TRBJ1-2|TRBV29-1
CGVGEGQKDYGYTF
TGCGGCGTTGGGGAGGGACAAAAGGACTATGGCTACACCTTC
>-|many|TRBJ1-5|TRBV9
CASSRDNQPQHF
TGTGCCAGCAGTAGGGACAATCAGCCCCAGCATTTT
>-|-|TRBJ1-2|TRBV29-1
CSVEYGYLFNYGYTF
TGCAGCGTTGAATATGGTTACCTTTTTAACTATGGCTATACCTTC
>-|-|TRBJ2-1|TRBV11-2
CASCSTTREEQFF
TGTGCCAGCTGCTCGACTACAAGGGAAGAGCAGTTCTTC
>-|-|TRBJ1-5|TRBV12-3/TRBV12-4
CVSSVGGQQPRHF
TGTGTCAGCAGCGTCGGAGGGCAGCAGCCCCGTCATTTT
>-|-|TRBJ1-6|TRBV29-1
CSAGHGGNPPLNF
TGCAGCGCCGGACATGGTGGGAATCCACCCCTCAACTTT
>-|-|TRBJ1-2|TRBV11-2
CASSLNPIRALHYGYTF
TGTGCCAGCAGCTTAAATCCTATCAGGGCGCTGCACTATGGCTACACCTTC
>-|-|TRBJ1-6|TRBV28
CASSQRSGVQSPLHF
TGTGCCAGCAGCCAGAGGTCGGGGGTCCAATCACCCCTCCACTTT
>-|-|TRBJ2-1|TRBV11-2
CASSPRLVGIYNEQFF
TGTGCCAGCAGCCCACGACTAGTGGGAATCTACAATGAGCAGTTCTTC
>-|-|TRBJ1-2|TRBV30
CAWSTTHTF
TGTGCCTGGAGTACAACCCACACCTTC
>-|many|TRBJ2-5|TRBV5-1
CASSLTVTLQETQYF
TGCGCCAGCAGCTTGACAGTTACCCTCCAAGAGACCCAGTACTTC
>-|-|TRBJ2-5|TRBV11-3
CSSGLDTETQYF
TGCTCCAGCGGCTTAGACACAGAGACCCAGTACTTC
>-|-|TRBJ2-1|TRBV11-3
CAGGYNEQFF
TGTGCCGGGGGCTACAATGAGCAGTTCTTC
>-|-|TRBJ2-2|TRBV9
CASSPRLVGAGGELFF
TGTGCCAGCAGCCCGCGACTAGTGGGAGCGGGCGGGGAGCTGTTTTTT
>-|-|TRBJ1-2|TRBV11-2
CASSSSGAANYGYTF
TGTGCCAGCAGCTCCTCAGGGGCAGCCAACTATGGCTACACCTTC
>-|many|TRBJ2-1|TRBV5-1
CASSDQLGGTAYNEQFF
TGCGCCAGCAGCGATCAGCTGGGGGGGACAGCCTACAATGAGCAGTTCTTC
>TRBD1|many|TRBJ1-5|TRBV12-5
CASGSGQVDQPQHF
TGTGCTAGTGGTTCGGGACAGGTAGATCAGCCCCAGCATTTT
>TRBD2|-|TRBJ2-1|TRBV12-3/TRBV12-4
CASSLAFGGSLLHNEQLF
TGTGCCAGCAGTTTAGCGTTCGGCGGGAGTCTTCTTCACAATGAGCAGCTCTTC
>-|few|TRBJ2-1|TRBV7-3
CASSPQPGLLNEQFF
TGTGCCAGCAGCCCCCAACCGGGACTCCTTAATGAGCAGTTCTTC
>-|-|TRBJ2-1|TRBV11-2
CASTPYSWYREQFF
TGTGCCAGCACTCCGTACTCGTGGTATAGGGAGCAGTTCTTC
>TRBD2|once|TRBJ2-3|TRBV11-3
CASRLADGIDTQYF
TGTGCCAGCAGGCTAGCGGATGGCATAGATACGCAGTATTTC
>-|-|TRBJ2-1|TRBV11-3
CVTSAGGYNEQFF
TGTGTCACCAGTGCCGGGGGCTACAATGAGCAATTTTTC
>-|-|TRBJ1-5|TRBV11-2
CASGQEGCQPQHF
TGCGCCAGCGGCCAAGAGGGGTGTCAGCCCCAGCATTTT
>-|-|TRBJ2-1|TRBV11-2
CDSSLYQQGMVYNEQFF
TGTGACAGCAGCTTATATCAACAGGGTATGGTCTACAATGAGCAGTTCTTC
>-|-|TRBJ2-3|TRBV6-5
CATGARGATDIQYF
TGTGCCACTGGAGCTAGAGGGGCCACAGATATACAGTATTTT
>-|-|TRBJ1-1|TRBV5-1
CASSLGRGDAGNNTEAFF
TGCGCCAGCAGCTTGGGACGAGGAGACGCTGGGAATAACACTGAAGCTTTCTTT
>-|-|TRBJ1-3|TRBV28
CAITGFVGNTIYF
TGTGCCATCACAGGGTTCGTTGGAAACACCATATATTTT
>-|-|TRBJ1-1|TRBV20-1
CSAGEPRGSTEAFF
TGCAGTGCTGGAGAACCCCGAGGCTCCACTGAAGCTTTCTTT
>-|-|TRBJ2-1|TRBV11-2
CVSSLRRYNDQFF
TGTGTCAGCAGCTTAAGAAGGTACAATGACCAGTTCTTC
>TRBD1|-|TRBJ2-1|TRBV7-9
CASGDRDNEHFF
TGTGCCAGCGGAGACAGGGACAATGAGCACTTCTTC
>TRBD1|-|TRBJ2-4|TRBV5-1
CASSPGQGLVKNIQYF
TGCGCCAGCAGCCCAGGACAGGGCCTAGTCAAAAACATTCAGTACTTC
>TRBD1|-|TRBJ2-3|TRBV20-1
CSAPSSYDRGYTDTQYF
TGCAGTGCTCCCTCAAGTTACGACAGGGGGTACACAGATACGCAGTATTTT
>-|-|TRBJ1-1|TRBV4-1
CASSRDGSGTRNTEALF
TGCGCCAGCAGCCGAGATGGGTCGGGGACACGGAACACTGAAGCTCTCTTT
>TRBD1|-|TRBJ2-1|TRBV6-5
CAISYQKTGTYDEQFF
TGTGCCATCAGTTACCAAAAGACAGGGACCTACGATGAGCAGTTCTTC
>TRBD2|many|TRBJ2-1|TRBV29-1
CSGSRGLRLAGGNEQFF
TGCAGCGGTTCGCGGGGACTTCGACTAGCGGGAGGCAATGAGCAGTTCTTC
>-|-|TRBJ1-1|TRBV29-1
CSFSQEVEPFF
TGCAGCTTCAGCCAGGAGGTTGAACCTTTCTTT
>-|once|TRBJ1-1|TRBV11-2
CADSLERSSETFF
TGTGCCGACAGCTTAGAGAGGTCTTCCGAAACTTTCTTT
>TRBD2|few|TRBJ2-7|TRBV2
CASSERTSGSHEQYF
TGTGCCAGCAGTGAACGGACTAGCGGGAGCCACGAGCAGTACTTC
>TRBD1|once|TRBJ2-1|TRBV10-2
CASRDDRGPVDEQLF
TGCGCCAGCAGGGACGACAGGGGGCCCGTTGATGAGCAACTCTTC
>-|-|TRBJ2-2|TRBV11-2
CVSSLDRTRELFF
TGTGTCAGTAGCTTAGATAGGACTAGGGAGCTGTTTTTT
>TRBD2|-|TRBJ2-7|TRBV11-2
CARSYGGRTSGSEQHF
TGTGCCAGGAGCTACGGCGGGAGGACCTCGGGAAGCGAACAGCACTTC
>-|once|TRBJ1-1|TRBV28
CASSSPTVVLASF
TGTGCCAGCAGTTCCCCGACAGTGGTACTAGCTTCCTTT
>-|few|TRBJ2-1|TRBV7-9
CASSLLGPNEQFF
TGTGCCAGCAGCTTATTAGGCCCCAATGAGCAGTTCTTC
>TRBD2|-|TRBJ2-3|TRBV11-1
CASRLRQHAGESHF
TGTGCCAGCCGCTTAAGGCAACACGCGGGAGAGTCTCACTTT
>-|-|TRBJ2-2|TRBV14
CASSHGPADTGELFF
TGTGCCAGCAGCCACGGACCAGCGGACACCGGGGAGCTCTTTTTT
>TRBD1|-|TRBJ2-5|TRBV6-6
CVSTGTGGKEIQYF
TGTGTCAGCACCGGGACAGGGGGTAAAGAGATCCAGTACTTC
>-|-|TRBJ2-1|TRBV6-6
CDSGRTYNDQFF
TGTGACAGCGGTCGGACCTACAATGATCAGTTCTTC
>-|-|TRBJ2-3|TRBV4-2
CASSQGMEGEADTQYF
TGTGCCAGCAGCCAAGGTATGGAGGGAGAGGCAGATACGCAGTATTTT
>-|-|TRBJ2-2|TRBV11-3
CANRRTRATGEPFF
TGTGCCAACAGGAGAACTAGGGCGACCGGGGAGCCGTTTTTT
>TRBD2|-|TRBJ2-7|TRBV6-2/TRBV6-3
CVSSYGTNGTGSSYEQYF
TGTGTCAGCAGTTATGGGACTAACGGGACGGGGAGCTCCTACGAGCAGTACTTC
>TRBD1|-|TRBJ2-1|TRBV11-2
CASSLRPGQRSYNKQFF
TGTGCCAGCAGCTTACGACCGGGACAGCGATCCTACAATAAGCAGTTCTTC
>-|-|TRBJ2-5|TRBV6-5
CPSRDIRRQETQYF
TGTCCCAGCAGGGATATTAGACGTCAAGAGACCCAGTACTTC
>TRBD1|-|TRBJ1-6|TRBV14
CASSLLGTGNSPLSF
TGTGCCAGCAGCCTGCTCGGGACAGGGAATTCACCCCTCAGCTTT
>-|-|TRBJ2-7|TRBV10-3
CAISVDPYEQYF
TGTGCCATCAGTGTCGACCCCTACGAGCAGTACTTC
>-|many|TRBJ1-1|TRBV12-3/TRBV12-4
CASTTMNTEAFF
TGTGCCAGCACCACCATGAACACTGAAGCTTTCTTT
>-|-|TRBJ1-3|TRBV28
CACISRSSGNTIYF
TGTGCCTGCATTTCGCGGAGCTCTGGAAACACCATATATTTT
>-|many|TRBJ1-5|TRBV6-5
CASSYAEGGQPQHF
TGTGCCAGCAGTTACGCCGAGGGCGGTCAGCCCCAGCATTTT
>-|-|TRBJ1-1|TRBV28
CASKAEQRITEAFF
TGTGCCAGCAAGGCGGAACAGCGAATCACTGAAGCTTTCTTT
>TRBD1|-|TRBJ2-2|TRBV6-1
CASCESGQGTGEMFF
TGTGCCAGCTGTGAAAGTGGACAGGGTACCGGGGAGATGTTTTTT